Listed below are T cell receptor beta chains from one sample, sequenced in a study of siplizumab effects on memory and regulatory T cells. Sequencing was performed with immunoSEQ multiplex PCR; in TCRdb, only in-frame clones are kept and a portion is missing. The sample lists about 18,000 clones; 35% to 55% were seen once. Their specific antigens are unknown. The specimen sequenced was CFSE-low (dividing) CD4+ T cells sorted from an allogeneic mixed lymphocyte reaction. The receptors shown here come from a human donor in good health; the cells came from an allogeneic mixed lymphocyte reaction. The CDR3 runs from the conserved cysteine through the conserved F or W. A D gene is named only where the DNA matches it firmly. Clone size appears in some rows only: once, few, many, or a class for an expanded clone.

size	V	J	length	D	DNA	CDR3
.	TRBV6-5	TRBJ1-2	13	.	TGTGCCAGCAGTTCCTCCGGAGGGAATGGCTACACCTTC	CASSSSGGNGYTF
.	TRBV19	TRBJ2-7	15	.	TGTGCCAGTAGTATAGGTCAGGGGGGACTCTACGAGCAGTACTTC	CASSIGQGGLYEQYF
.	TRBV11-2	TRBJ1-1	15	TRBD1	TGTGCCAGCAGCTCCGGGACAGGGACGAACACTGAAGCTTTCTTT	CASSSGTGTNTEAFF
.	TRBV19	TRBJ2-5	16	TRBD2	TGTGCCAGTAGTAGACGCAGGACTAGCGATTTGGAGACCCAGTACTTC	CASSRRRTSDLETQYF
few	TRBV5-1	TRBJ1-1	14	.	TGCGCCAGCACCCTACAGAGTGGGAACACTGAAGCTTTCTTT	CASTLQSGNTEAFF
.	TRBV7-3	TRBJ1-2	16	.	TGTGCCAGCAGCTTAACTTTTTTCTTGGGGGAGAGTGGCTACACCTTC	CASSLTFFLGESGYTF
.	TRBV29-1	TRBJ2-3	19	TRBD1	TGCAGCGTCTCGGTAACCGTTTCCGGGACAGGGGGCGGCCCAGATACGCAGTATTTT	CSVSVTVSGTGGGPDTQYF
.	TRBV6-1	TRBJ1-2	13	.	TGTGCCAGCAGTGGAAGGGCAGTCGATGGCTACACCTTC	CASSGRAVDGYTF
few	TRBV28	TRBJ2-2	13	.	TGTGCCAGCAGTTTCCCGGGGCCCGGGGAGCTGTTTTTT	CASSFPGPGELFF
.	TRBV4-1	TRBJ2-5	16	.	TGCGCCAGCAGCCAAGACGAAAATCGGGGCAAAGAGACCCAGTACTTC	CASSQDENRGKETQYF
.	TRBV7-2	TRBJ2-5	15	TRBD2	TGTGCCAGCAGCCCAGTGCGGGGGGGGAAAGAGACCCAGTACTTC	CASSPVRGGKETQYF
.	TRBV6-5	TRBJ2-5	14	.	TGTGCCAGCAGTTACTCACCAGCGAAGGAGACCCAGTACTTC	CASSYSPAKETQYF
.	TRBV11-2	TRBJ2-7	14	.	TGTGCCAGCAGCTTAGCCGGGGGAGCCTACGAGCAGTACTTC	CASSLAGGAYEQYF
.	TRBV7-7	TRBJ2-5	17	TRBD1	TGTGCCAGCAGCTTAGCGCTAGGACAGGGGGCCTCTGAGACCCAGTACTTC	CASSLALGQGASETQYF
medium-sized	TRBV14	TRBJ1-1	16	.	TGTGCCAGCAGCCAAGTTAGAAGGGTTATGAACACTGAAGCTTTCTTT	CASSQVRRVMNTEAFF
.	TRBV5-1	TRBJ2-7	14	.	TGCGCCAGCGCCCCCCAGGTTTACACTAACGAGCAGTACTTC	CASAPQVYTNEQYF
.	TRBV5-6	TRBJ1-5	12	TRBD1	TGTGCCAGCAGCTTGCAGGGGGGAGTTTGGCATTTT	CASSLQGGVWHF
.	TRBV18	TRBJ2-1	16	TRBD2	TGTGCCAGCTCACCGTTTTTAGCGGGGGGGCACAATGAGCAGTTCTTC	CASSPFLAGGHNEQFF